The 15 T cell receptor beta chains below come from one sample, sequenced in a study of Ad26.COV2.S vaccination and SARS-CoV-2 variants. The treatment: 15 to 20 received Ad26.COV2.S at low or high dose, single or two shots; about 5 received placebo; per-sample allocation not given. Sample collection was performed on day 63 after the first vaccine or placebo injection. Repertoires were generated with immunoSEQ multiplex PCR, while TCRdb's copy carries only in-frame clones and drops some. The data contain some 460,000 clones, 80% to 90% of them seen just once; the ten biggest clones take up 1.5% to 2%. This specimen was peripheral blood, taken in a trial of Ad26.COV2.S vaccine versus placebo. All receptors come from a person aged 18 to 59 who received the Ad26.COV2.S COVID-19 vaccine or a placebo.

DNA for the CDR3: TGTGCCAGCAGTTTAGGAGCGGAAGAGACCCAGTACTTC. Its translation is CASSLGAEETQYF. The chain recombines TRBV28 with TRBJ2-5; TRBD2 is a possible D gene (5 bases). Germline lookup yields CDR1 MDHEN and CDR2 SYDVKM. V lost 2 bases, J lost 3 bases, and 7 bases lay in between. The CDR3 has 13 residues.

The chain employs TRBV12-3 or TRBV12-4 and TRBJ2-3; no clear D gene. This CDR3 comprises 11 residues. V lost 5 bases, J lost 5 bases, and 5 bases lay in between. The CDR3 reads CASSRVDTQYF. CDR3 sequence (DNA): TGTGCCAGCAGTCGGGTAGATACGCAGTATTTT.

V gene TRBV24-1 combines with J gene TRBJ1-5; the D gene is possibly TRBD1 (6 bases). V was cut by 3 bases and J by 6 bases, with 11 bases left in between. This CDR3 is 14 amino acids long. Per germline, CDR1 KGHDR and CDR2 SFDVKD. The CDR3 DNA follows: TGTGCCACCAGTGATCCGTCGACAGGTCAGCCCCAGCATTTT. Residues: CATSDPSTGQPQHF.

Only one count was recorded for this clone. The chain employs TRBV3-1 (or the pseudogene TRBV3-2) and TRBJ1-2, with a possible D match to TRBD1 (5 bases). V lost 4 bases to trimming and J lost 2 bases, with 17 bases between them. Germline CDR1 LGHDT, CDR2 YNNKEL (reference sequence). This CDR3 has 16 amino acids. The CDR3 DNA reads TGTGCCAGCAGCCCCCGGCTTTCGGGACTCAACTATGGCTACACCTTC. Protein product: CASSPRLSGLNYGYTF.

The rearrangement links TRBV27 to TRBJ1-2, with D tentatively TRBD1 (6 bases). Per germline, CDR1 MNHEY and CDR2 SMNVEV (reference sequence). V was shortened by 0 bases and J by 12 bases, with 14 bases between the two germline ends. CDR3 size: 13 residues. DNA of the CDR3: TGTGCCAGCAGTTTATCGACCCAGACAGGCAACACCTTC. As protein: CASSLSTQTGNTF.

The CDR3 nucleotides read TGTGCCAGCCGGACGGTTGGACAGGGTTTCAATGAGCAGTTCTTC. Translated, it gives CASRTVGQGFNEQFF. The chain couples TRBV28 to TRBJ2-1; TRBD1 aligns across 8 bases. Germline V gives CDR1 MDHEN, CDR2 SYDVKM. The trim removed 8 bases at V and 6 bases at J, leaving 12 bases unmatched. The CDR3 runs to 15 residues.

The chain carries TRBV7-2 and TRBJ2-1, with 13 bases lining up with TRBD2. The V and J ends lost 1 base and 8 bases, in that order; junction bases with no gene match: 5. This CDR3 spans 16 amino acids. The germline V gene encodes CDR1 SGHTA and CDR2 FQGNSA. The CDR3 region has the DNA TGTGCCAGCAGCTTAGGACTAGCGGGAGGAAGGGATGAGCAGTTCTTC. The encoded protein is CASSLGLAGGRDEQFF.

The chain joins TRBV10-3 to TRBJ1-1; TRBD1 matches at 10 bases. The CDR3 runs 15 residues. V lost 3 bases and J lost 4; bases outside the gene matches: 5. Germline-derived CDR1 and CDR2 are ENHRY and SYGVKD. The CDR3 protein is CAISDPDRGGTEAFF. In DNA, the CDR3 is TGTGCCATCAGTGACCCGGACAGGGGGGGCACTGAAGCTTTCTTT.

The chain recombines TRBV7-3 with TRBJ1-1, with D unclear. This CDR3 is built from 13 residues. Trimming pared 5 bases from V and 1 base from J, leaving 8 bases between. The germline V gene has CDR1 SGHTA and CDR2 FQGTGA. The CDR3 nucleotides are TGTGCCAGCAGCCGCGTCAGGAACACTGAAGCTTTCTTT. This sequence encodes CASSRVRNTEAFF.

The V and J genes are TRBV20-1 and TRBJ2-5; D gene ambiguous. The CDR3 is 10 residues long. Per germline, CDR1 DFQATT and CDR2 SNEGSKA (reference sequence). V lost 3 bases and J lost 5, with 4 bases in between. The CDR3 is CSASVETQYF. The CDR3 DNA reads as TGCAGTGCTAGTGTTGAGACCCAGTACTTC.

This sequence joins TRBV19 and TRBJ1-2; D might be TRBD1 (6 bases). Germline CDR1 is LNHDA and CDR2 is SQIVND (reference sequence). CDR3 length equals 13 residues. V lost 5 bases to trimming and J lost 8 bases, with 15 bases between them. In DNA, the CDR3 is TGTGCCAGTAGTCGCACAGGGCTTGGCGGCTACACCTTC. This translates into CASSRTGLGGYTF.

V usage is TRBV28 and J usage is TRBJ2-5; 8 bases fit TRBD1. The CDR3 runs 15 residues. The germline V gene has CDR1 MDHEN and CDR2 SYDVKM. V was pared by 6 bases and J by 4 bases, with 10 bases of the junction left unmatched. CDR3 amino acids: CASSERAGGPETQYF. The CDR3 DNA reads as TGTGCCAGCAGCGAAAGGGCAGGGGGCCCAGAGACCCAGTACTTC.

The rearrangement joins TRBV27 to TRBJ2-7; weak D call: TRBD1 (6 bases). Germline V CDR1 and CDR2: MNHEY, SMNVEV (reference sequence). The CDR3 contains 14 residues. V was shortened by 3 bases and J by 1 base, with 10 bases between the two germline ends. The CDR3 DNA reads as TGTGCCAGCAGTTTCGGTACAGGGTCCTACGAGCAGTACTTC. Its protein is CASSFGTGSYEQYF.

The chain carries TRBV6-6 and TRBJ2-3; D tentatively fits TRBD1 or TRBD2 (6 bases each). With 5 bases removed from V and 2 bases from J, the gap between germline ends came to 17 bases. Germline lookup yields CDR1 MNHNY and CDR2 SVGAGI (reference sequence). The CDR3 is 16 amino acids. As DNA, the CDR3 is TGTGCCAGCAGTCCCAACCCTGGGGGGCCCACAGATACGCAGTATTTT. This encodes CASSPNPGGPTDTQYF.

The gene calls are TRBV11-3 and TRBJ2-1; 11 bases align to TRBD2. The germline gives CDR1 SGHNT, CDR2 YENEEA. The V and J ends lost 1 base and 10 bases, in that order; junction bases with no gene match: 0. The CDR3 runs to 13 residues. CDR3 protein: CASSLGTSGEQFF. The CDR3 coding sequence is TGTGCCAGCAGCTTAGGGACTAGCGGGGAGCAGTTCTTC.